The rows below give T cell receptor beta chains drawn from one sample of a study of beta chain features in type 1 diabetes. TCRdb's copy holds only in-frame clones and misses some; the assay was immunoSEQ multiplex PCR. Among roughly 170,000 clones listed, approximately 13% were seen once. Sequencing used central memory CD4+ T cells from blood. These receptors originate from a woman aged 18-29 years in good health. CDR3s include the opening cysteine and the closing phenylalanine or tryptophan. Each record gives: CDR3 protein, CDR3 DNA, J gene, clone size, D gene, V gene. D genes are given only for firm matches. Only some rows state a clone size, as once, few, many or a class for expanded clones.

CDR3 protein: CASSLDRGQLNTEAFF; CDR3 DNA: TGTGCCAGCAGCTTAGATAGGGGACAGCTGAACACTGAAGCTTTCTTT; J gene: TRBJ1-1; clone size: few; D gene: TRBD1; V gene: TRBV11-2
CDR3 protein: CASSLLQARNYEQYF; CDR3 DNA: TGTGCCAGCAGCTTATTACAGGCTCGTAACTACGAGCAGTACTTC; J gene: TRBJ2-7; clone size: NA; D gene: NA; V gene: TRBV7-9
CDR3 protein: CASRPTGVYEQYF; CDR3 DNA: TGTGCCAGTAGACCAACAGGGGTCTACGAGCAGTACTTC; J gene: TRBJ2-7; clone size: few; D gene: TRBD1; V gene: TRBV19
CDR3 protein: CSVLTSGPSYEQYF; CDR3 DNA: TGCAGCGTTTTGACTAGCGGGCCATCCTACGAGCAGTACTTC; J gene: TRBJ2-7; clone size: NA; D gene: TRBD2; V gene: TRBV29-1
CDR3 protein: CASGRPAYEQYF; CDR3 DNA: TGTGCCAGCGGGAGGCCAGCCTACGAGCAGTACTTC; J gene: TRBJ2-7; clone size: few; D gene: NA; V gene: TRBV28
CDR3 protein: CASSPLDNTEAFF; CDR3 DNA: TGTGCCAGCAGTCCGCTAGATAACACTGAAGCTTTCTTT; J gene: TRBJ1-1; clone size: NA; D gene: NA; V gene: TRBV28
CDR3 protein: CASSSGYHEQFF; CDR3 DNA: TGTGCCAGCAGTTCAGGGTATCATGAGCAGTTCTTC; J gene: TRBJ2-1; clone size: few; D gene: NA; V gene: TRBV28
CDR3 protein: CASSLVPGTSGSIETQYF; CDR3 DNA: TGTGCCAGCAGCTTAGTCCCCGGGACTAGCGGGAGTATAGAGACCCAGTACTTC; J gene: TRBJ2-5; clone size: few; D gene: TRBD2; V gene: TRBV11-1
CDR3 protein: CASSPWTSGSYEQYF; CDR3 DNA: TGTGCCAGCAGCCCGTGGACTAGCGGGAGCTACGAGCAGTACTTC; J gene: TRBJ2-7; clone size: NA; D gene: TRBD2; V gene: TRBV14
CDR3 protein: CASSGQRGETQYF; CDR3 DNA: TGTGCCAGCTCCGGACAGAGAGGGGAGACCCAGTACTTC; J gene: TRBJ2-5; clone size: NA; D gene: NA; V gene: TRBV19
CDR3 protein: CASSHGSGTASGYTF; CDR3 DNA: TGCGCCAGCAGCCACGGATCCGGGACAGCGTCTGGCTACACCTTC; J gene: TRBJ1-2; clone size: NA; D gene: TRBD1; V gene: TRBV4-1
CDR3 protein: CSVGARDQPQHF; CDR3 DNA: TGCAGCGTTGGGGCCAGGGATCAGCCCCAGCATTTT; J gene: TRBJ1-5; clone size: many; D gene: NA; V gene: TRBV29-1
CDR3 protein: CASSLVLSGGYNEQFF; CDR3 DNA: TGTGCCAGCAGCTTGGTTCTGAGCGGGGGCTACAATGAGCAGTTCTTC; J gene: TRBJ2-1; clone size: NA; D gene: TRBD2; V gene: TRBV5-6
CDR3 protein: CSVFRTGGRYEQYF; CDR3 DNA: TGCAGCGTTTTCCGGACAGGGGGCCGTTACGAGCAGTACTTC; J gene: TRBJ2-7; clone size: NA; D gene: TRBD1; V gene: TRBV29-1
CDR3 protein: CASSGRTSGLPTDTQYF; CDR3 DNA: TGTGCCAGCAGTGGTCGGACTAGCGGGTTACCCACAGATACGCAGTATTTT; J gene: TRBJ2-3; clone size: NA; D gene: TRBD2; V gene: TRBV2
CDR3 protein: CASSLGQGPNNEQFF; CDR3 DNA: TGTGCCAGCAGCTTAGGACAGGGGCCCAACAATGAGCAGTTCTTC; J gene: TRBJ2-1; clone size: few; D gene: TRBD1; V gene: TRBV7-2
CDR3 protein: CSVGGTPSYEQYF; CDR3 DNA: TGCAGCGTTGGTGGCACCCCCTCCTACGAGCAGTACTTC; J gene: TRBJ2-7; clone size: many; D gene: NA; V gene: TRBV29-1
CDR3 protein: CASSPGLAGGPPTYEQYF; CDR3 DNA: TGTGCCAGTTCTCCGGGACTAGCGGGAGGGCCTCCTACCTACGAGCAGTACTTC; J gene: TRBJ2-7; clone size: few; D gene: TRBD2; V gene: TRBV25-1
CDR3 protein: CASSGDRGPGEQFF; CDR3 DNA: TGTGCCAGCAGTGGCGACAGGGGGCCGGGTGAGCAGTTCTTC; J gene: TRBJ2-1; clone size: few; D gene: TRBD1; V gene: TRBV2
CDR3 protein: CASSPDSGNEKLFF; CDR3 DNA: TGTGCCAGCAGCCCGGACAGTGGGAATGAAAAACTGTTTTTT; J gene: TRBJ1-4; clone size: NA; D gene: NA; V gene: TRBV7-9
CDR3 protein: CASSPSTGDYNEQFF; CDR3 DNA: TGCGCCAGCAGCCCCTCTACGGGAGACTACAATGAGCAGTTCTTC; J gene: TRBJ2-1; clone size: NA; D gene: NA; V gene: TRBV5-1
CDR3 protein: CASSDRGSYGYTF; CDR3 DNA: TGTGCCAGCAGCGACAGGGGGAGTTATGGCTACACCTTC; J gene: TRBJ1-2; clone size: few; D gene: TRBD1; V gene: TRBV7-9
CDR3 protein: CASSLAVQAFNYGYTF; CDR3 DNA: TGTGCCAGCAGCTTAGCTGTACAGGCATTTAACTATGGCTACACCTTC; J gene: TRBJ1-2; clone size: few; D gene: NA; V gene: TRBV7-2
CDR3 protein: CASRSYAGGPTGELFF; CDR3 DNA: TGTGCCAGCAGATCTTACGCGGGAGGCCCAACCGGGGAGCTGTTTTTT; J gene: TRBJ2-2; clone size: few; D gene: TRBD2; V gene: TRBV2
CDR3 protein: CASSQGYGRNTEAFF; CDR3 DNA: TGTGCCAGCAGCCAAGGGTACGGGAGGAACACTGAAGCTTTCTTT; J gene: TRBJ1-1; clone size: few; D gene: NA; V gene: TRBV4-2